This TCR beta chain was captured in a study of T cell responses to AZD1222 COVID-19 vaccine. Data came from immunoSEQ multiplex PCR; TCRdb stores just in-frame clones and leaves some out. The repertoire includes some 95,000 clones, about 90% of them detected once, and approximately 2.8% sits in the top ten. The CDR3 has 14 residues. Trimming took 4 bases from V and 6 from J, leaving 13 bases between them. Germline assignment: CDR1 SGHTA and CDR2 FQGNSA. This material consisted of peripheral blood, taken on day 0 of MenACWY control vaccination. The V gene is TRBV7-2, the J gene TRBJ1-5; no clear D gene. The receptor comes from an adult in good health. The CDR3 sequence is CASSSGGMAQPQHF. The CDR3 DNA sequence: TGTGCCAGCAGCTCAGGAGGGATGGCTCAGCCCCAGCATTTT.